The 20 T cell receptor beta chains presented below share a single source sample, sequenced in a study of T cells after posttransplantation cyclophosphamide. The table came from immunoSEQ multiplex PCR; TCRdb's copy has only in-frame clones and leaves some out. The table lists about 25,000 clones, with no singletons. Busulfan-fludarabine conditioning, marrow transplant, and cyclophosphamide on days +3 and +4 were administered. The sequencing used PBMCs, collected after allogeneic stem cell transplant with posttransplant cyclophosphamide. Source of these receptors: a male patient in his late teens or twenties who received an allogeneic stem cell transplant from a related donor, was CMV-positive, and had no GVHD. Certain T cells may be donor cells from the graft.

This clone came up many times. The chain has TRBV27 and TRBJ1-2, with D possibly being TRBD1 (6 bases). The CDR3 sequence is 14 residues long. Germline CDR1 MNHEY, CDR2 SMNVEV (reference sequence). Trimming took 2 bases from V and 7 from J, leaving 14 bases between them. The CDR3 DNA is TGTGCCAGCAGTTTAAAGCCAGGGGAGCCTGGCTACACCTTC. This gives the protein CASSLKPGEPGYTF.

This clone showed up many times. The CDR3 coding sequence is TGTGCCAGTAGTAGGGACAGGGGTTTCACTGAAGCTTTCTTT. Translated, it gives CASSRDRGFTEAFF. The V gene is TRBV19, the J gene TRBJ1-1; 10 bases match TRBD1. Germline CDR1 reads LNHDA; CDR2 reads SQIVND (reference sequence). V lost 4 bases to trimming and J lost 4 bases; unmatched junction nucleotides: 3. The CDR3 spans 14 residues.

This clone showed up many times. This chain links TRBV6-5 with TRBJ2-7, with TRBD2 identical over 11 bases. This CDR3 is built from 15 residues. With 2 bases clipped from V and 2 bases from J, the junction kept 2 bases outside the gene matches. Germline CDR1 and CDR2: MNHEY and SVGAGI. CDR3 sequence: CASSYLAGGPYEQYF. CDR3 DNA sequence: TGTGCCAGCAGTTACCTAGCGGGAGGTCCCTACGAGCAGTACTTC.

The sample holds many counts of this clone. The J gene is TRBJ1-5, the V gene TRBV28; a weak D match, TRBD1 (5 bases). This CDR3 has 13 residues. V was shortened by 6 bases and J by 4 bases, with 10 bases between the two germline ends. Germline CDR1 and CDR2: MDHEN and SYDVKM. The CDR3 bases are TGTGCCAGCAGGGCGGGGCTAAATCAGCCCCAGCATTTT. As protein: CASRAGLNQPQHF.

This clone has a count of ten or more. The chain employs TRBV30 and TRBJ1-2; no definite D call. Germline values: CDR1 GTSNPN, CDR2 SVGIG (reference sequence). The V end was cut by 4 bases, the J end by 4 bases, with 10 bases between. The CDR3 totals 12 residues. The CDR3 is CAWTPSGYGYTF. The DNA for the CDR3 is TGTGCCTGGACCCCCTCGGGCTATGGCTACACCTTC.

The sample holds many counts of this clone. The V and J genes are TRBV28 and TRBJ2-7; a possible D gene is TRBD1 (6 bases). Trimming stripped 2 bases from V and 7 bases from J, with 6 bases between. There are 11 residues in the CDR3. Germline lookup yields CDR1 MDHEN and CDR2 SYDVKM. CDR3 residues: CASSLTGEQYF. CDR3 nucleotides: TGTGCCAGCAGTTTAACAGGGGAGCAGTACTTC.

In regard to this clone: One end of the junction is discordant with germline, which a read error may explain. The gene calls are TRBV6-5 and TRBJ2-7; D might be TRBD2 (6 bases). The CDR3 sequence is 13 residues long. CDR1 is MNHEY, CDR2 SVGAGI, per germline. CDR3 sequence: CAGRRWGDYEQYF. The CDR3 nucleotides are TGTGCCGGCAGAAGATGGGGGGACTACGAGCAGTACTTC.

In its sample, this clone was seen a few times. The chain combines TRBV5-7 with TRBJ1-5, with unresolved D. TRBV5-7 is designated an ORF whose function remains uncertain. The ends were cut back, 0 bases at V and 11 bases at J, with 9 bases in the middle. CDR3 size: 12 residues. CDR3 protein: CASSLVASAQHF. CDR3 sequence (DNA): TGTGCCAGCAGCTTGGTAGCATCAGCCCAGCATTTT.

This clone was detected many times. The J gene is TRBJ2-2, the V gene TRBV28; D might be TRBD1 (5 bases). The germline V gene encodes CDR1 MDHEN and CDR2 SYDVKM. V was clipped by 1 base and J by 6 bases, with 18 bases between them. This CDR3 contains 17 residues. This CDR3 is CASSLLSGQGFAGELFF. Here the CDR3 DNA reads TGTGCCAGCAGTTTATTATCAGGGCAGGGTTTCGCCGGGGAGCTGTTTTTT.

Ten or more counts support this clone. The V gene is TRBV7-6, the J gene TRBJ2-1; maybe TRBD2 (5 bases). This CDR3 is built from 16 residues. V was trimmed by 2 bases and J by 9 bases, leaving 20 bases between them. CDR1 and CDR2 from the germline V gene are SGHVS and FNYEAQ. DNA for the CDR3: TGTGCCAGCAGCTTACGAGGGAGTCTAGAGTGGAGTGAGCAGTTCTTC. It translates to CASSLRGSLEWSEQFF. Based on the CDR3 plus reference TRBV7-6 and TRBJ2-1, the full variable domain is GAGVSQSPRYKVTKRGQDVALRCDPISGHVSLYWYRQALGQGPEFLTYFNYEAQQDKSGLPNDRFSAERPEGSISTLTIQRTEQRDSAMYRCASSLRGSLEWSEQFFGPGTRLTVL.

This clone was seen ten or more times. The rearrangement joins TRBV4-1 to TRBJ2-7, with 10 bases fitting TRBD2. V was clipped by 5 bases and J by 5 bases; unmatched bases: 12. Germline V gene data show CDR1 as MGHRA and CDR2 as YSYEKL. The CDR3 is 16 amino acids. The chain's CDR3 is CASSYKGAGGLDEQYF. The DNA for the CDR3 is TGCGCCAGCAGCTATAAGGGAGCGGGAGGGCTGGACGAGCAGTACTTC.

Ten or more counts support this clone. CDR3 protein: CASSYSRGQGTDTQYF. Here the CDR3 DNA reads TGTGCCAGCAGTTACTCGAGAGGACAGGGCACAGATACGCAGTATTTT. The chain couples TRBV6-5 to TRBJ2-3; 7 positions match TRBD1. Per the germline V gene, CDR1 is MNHEY and CDR2 is SVGAGI. CDR3 length: 16 amino acids. Trimming at V came to 0 bases and at J to 1 base, leaving 4 bases not matched to a gene.

This clone was seen many times. The chain uses TRBV5-4 and TRBJ2-7; D unclear. This CDR3 spans 14 amino acids. Trimming left V 3 bases short and J 2 bases short, with 12 bases between. Germline values: CDR1 SGHNT, CDR2 YYREEE (reference sequence). The CDR3 loop is CASSSSGRPYEQYF. The CDR3 region has the DNA TGTGCCAGCAGCTCAAGTGGGCGACCCTACGAGCAGTACTTC.

In its sample, this clone was seen many times. This chain's CDR3 is CARNDRVQETQYF. The CDR3 region has the DNA TGTGCCAGAAATGACAGGGTCCAAGAGACCCAGTACTTC. The J gene is TRBJ2-5, the V gene TRBV2, with 7 bases matching TRBD1. CDR3 length: 13 residues. Trimming removed 9 bases from V and 1 base from J; junction bases left unmatched: 5. In germline, CDR1 is SNHLY, CDR2 FYNNEI.

This clone was observed many times. J is TRBJ2-7 and V is TRBV2; possibly TRBD1 for D (6 bases). Germline V lookup: CDR1 SNHLY, CDR2 FYNNEI. V lost 5 bases, J lost 2 bases, and 16 bases lay in between. CDR3 length: 15 residues. The CDR3, as DNA: TGTGCCAGCAGTTCCTCAGGGGCCCCTGCCTACGAGCAGTACTTC. Its protein is CASSSSGAPAYEQYF.

At least ten counts were recorded for this clone. The rearrangement joins TRBV4-1 to TRBJ2-7, with 10 bases fitting TRBD2. The germline V gene encodes CDR1 MGHRA and CDR2 YSYEKL. CDR3 length: 17 residues. J gave up 2 bases and V 3 bases, and 10 bases lay outside the gene matches. The CDR3 is CASSQLGLAYDTYEQYF. CDR3 nucleotides: TGCGCCAGCAGCCAGTTGGGACTAGCGTACGACACCTACGAGCAGTACTTC.

This clone was counted at least ten times. This CDR3 reads CASSLYREQFF. Written as DNA, the CDR3 is TGTGCCAGCAGTTTATACCGGGAGCAGTTCTTC. The chain combines TRBV6-6 with TRBJ2-1; D not certain. Trimming took 4 bases from V and 10 from J, leaving 8 bases between them. The germline gives CDR1 MNHNY, CDR2 SVGAGI (reference sequence). This CDR3 has 11 residues.

The sample holds many counts of this clone. Written as DNA, the CDR3 is TGTGCCAGCAGCGGTCAGCGGGGACCCTACGAGCAGTACTTC. Protein sequence: CASSGQRGPYEQYF. The V and J genes are TRBV13 and TRBJ2-7; 7 nucleotides agree with TRBD2. The J segment lost 2 bases and the V segment lost 5 bases, leaving 6 bases of the junction unmatched. CDR1 and CDR2 (germline): PRHDT, FYEKMQ (reference sequence). The CDR3 contains 14 residues.

This clone has at least ten counts. The V call is TRBV27, the J call TRBJ2-1; TRBD2 is a possible D gene (6 bases). The V gene's germline CDR1 is MNHEY and CDR2 SMNVEV (reference sequence). CDR3 length: 13 residues. Trimming shortened V by 3 bases and J by 7 bases, and 10 bases separated the two germline ends. The CDR3 nucleotides are TGTGCCAGCAGTTTCGGCCGGGGGAATGAGCAGTTCTTC. Translating it yields CASSFGRGNEQFF.

This clone was seen ten or more times. This chain joins TRBV11-1 and TRBJ1-3, with D uncertain. The CDR3 loop spans 15 amino acids. The germline V gene encodes CDR1 SGHAT and CDR2 FQDESV (reference sequence). Trimming pared 4 bases from V and 2 bases from J, leaving 12 bases between. The CDR3, as DNA: TGTGCCAGCAGCTCAAAGCCGGTGGCTGGAAACACCATATATTTT. It yields the protein CASSSKPVAGNTIYF. The entire variable domain, with the rest obtained from reference TRBV11-1 and TRBJ1-3, is as follows: EAEVAQSPRYKITEKSQAVAFWCDPISGHATLYWYRQILGQGPELLVQFQDESVVDDSQLPKDRFSAERLKGVDSTLKIQPAELGDSAMYLCASSSKPVAGNTIYFGEGSWLTVV.